These T cell receptor beta chains were read from a single sample in a study of blood T cell repertoires in COVID-19. Method: immunoSEQ multiplex PCR; TCRdb's copy keeps in-frame clones and lacks some. The sample records roughly 17,000 clones, about 88% being singletons. Source material: peripheral blood. The receptors shown here come from a man older than 75 with acute or convalescent COVID-19. CDR3s include the opening cysteine and the closing phenylalanine or tryptophan. Fields, in order: V gene, D gene, clone size, J gene, CDR3 length, CDR3 DNA, CDR3 protein. The D gene is left open where the match is weak. For some rows the clone size is stated as once, few or many, or as a class when expanded; others skip it.

V gene: TRBV5-1
D gene: TRBD1
clone size: -
J gene: TRBJ2-5
CDR3 length: 15
CDR3 DNA: TGCGCCAGCAGCCTAGGGACAGCTTTTCAAGAGACCCAGTACTTC
CDR3 protein: CASSLGTAFQETQYF

V gene: TRBV24-1
D gene: TRBD2
clone size: -
J gene: TRBJ2-7
CDR3 length: 16
CDR3 DNA: TGTGCCACCAGCCCCGGGACTAGTCTCGGCTCCTACGAGCAGTACTTC
CDR3 protein: CATSPGTSLGSYEQYF

V gene: TRBV3-1/TRBV3-2
D gene: TRBD1
clone size: -
J gene: TRBJ2-1
CDR3 length: 15
CDR3 DNA: TGTGCCAGCAGCCAAAGGGGACAGGGGACAAATGAGCAGTTCTTC
CDR3 protein: CASSQRGQGTNEQFF

V gene: TRBV2
D gene: TRBD1
clone size: -
J gene: TRBJ1-2
CDR3 length: 15
CDR3 DNA: TGTGCCAGCTCAGACAGGGTCCCTCCTAACTATGGCTACACCTTC
CDR3 protein: CASSDRVPPNYGYTF

V gene: TRBV11-3
D gene: TRBD1
clone size: once
J gene: TRBJ2-7
CDR3 length: 16
CDR3 DNA: TGTGCCAGCAGCTTGACTGGAACAGGGGGGTACTACGAGCAGTACTTC
CDR3 protein: CASSLTGTGGYYEQYF

V gene: TRBV2
D gene: -
clone size: -
J gene: TRBJ1-2
CDR3 length: 13
CDR3 DNA: TGTGCCGCCAGGGGTATTTATAACTATGGCTACACCTTC
CDR3 protein: CAARGIYNYGYTF

V gene: TRBV5-1
D gene: TRBD1
clone size: -
J gene: TRBJ2-6
CDR3 length: 17
CDR3 DNA: TGCGCCAGCAGCTTACAGGGGGCTCCCTCTGGGGCCAACGTCCTGACTTTC
CDR3 protein: CASSLQGAPSGANVLTF

V gene: TRBV11-3
D gene: -
clone size: -
J gene: TRBJ2-1
CDR3 length: 16
CDR3 DNA: TGTGCCAGCAGCTTAAGTGTCGGGGGCTCCTACAATGAGCAGTTCTTC
CDR3 protein: CASSLSVGGSYNEQFF

V gene: TRBV7-9
D gene: -
clone size: -
J gene: TRBJ1-6
CDR3 length: 17
CDR3 DNA: TGTGCCAGCAGCTTAGGCCCAGGAAGCTCCTATAATTCACCCCTCCACTTT
CDR3 protein: CASSLGPGSSYNSPLHF

V gene: TRBV4-1
D gene: -
clone size: -
J gene: TRBJ2-1
CDR3 length: 12
CDR3 DNA: TGCGCCAGCAGCCAAGAGGCCACCCAGCAGTTCTTC
CDR3 protein: CASSQEATQQFF

V gene: TRBV9
D gene: -
clone size: -
J gene: TRBJ2-2
CDR3 length: 15
CDR3 DNA: TGTGCCAGCAGCGGTCTCGGGAGTTCCACCGGGGAGCTGTTTTTT
CDR3 protein: CASSGLGSSTGELFF

V gene: TRBV5-4
D gene: TRBD1
clone size: -
J gene: TRBJ1-1
CDR3 length: 16
CDR3 DNA: TGTGCCAGCAGCACCGGGACAGGGTCTTTGGTCACTGAAGCTTTCTTT
CDR3 protein: CASSTGTGSLVTEAFF

V gene: TRBV5-1
D gene: -
clone size: -
J gene: TRBJ1-4
CDR3 length: 13
CDR3 DNA: TGCGCCAGCAGCTTGGAGGGGAATGAAAAACTGTTTTTT
CDR3 protein: CASSLEGNEKLFF

V gene: TRBV7-6
D gene: TRBD1
clone size: -
J gene: TRBJ1-1
CDR3 length: 13
CDR3 DNA: TGTGCCAGCAGCCAGGGGGTGGCCACTGAAGCTTTCTTT
CDR3 protein: CASSQGVATEAFF

V gene: TRBV27
D gene: TRBD1
clone size: -
J gene: TRBJ1-1
CDR3 length: 12
CDR3 DNA: TGTGCCAGCAGACTTGGACAGGGGGTAGCTTTCTTT
CDR3 protein: CASRLGQGVAFF